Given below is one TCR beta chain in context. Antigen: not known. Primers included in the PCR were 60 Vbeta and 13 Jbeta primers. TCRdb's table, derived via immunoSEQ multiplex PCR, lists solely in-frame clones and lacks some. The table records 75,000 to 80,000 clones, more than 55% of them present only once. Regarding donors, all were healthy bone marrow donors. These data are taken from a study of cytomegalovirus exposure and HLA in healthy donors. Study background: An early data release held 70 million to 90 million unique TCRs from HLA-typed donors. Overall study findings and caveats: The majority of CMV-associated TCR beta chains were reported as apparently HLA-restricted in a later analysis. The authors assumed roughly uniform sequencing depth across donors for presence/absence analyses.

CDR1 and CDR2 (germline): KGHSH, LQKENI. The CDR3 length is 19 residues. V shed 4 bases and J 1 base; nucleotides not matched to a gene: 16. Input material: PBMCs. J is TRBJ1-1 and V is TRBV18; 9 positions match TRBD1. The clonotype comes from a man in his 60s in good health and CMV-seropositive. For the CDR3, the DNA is TGTGCCAGCTCACGAGTCCCGGGACAGGGTAGGGCAACGAACACTGAAGCTTTCTTT. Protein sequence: CASSRVPGQGRATNTEAFF.